The TCR beta chain described here comes from a study of T cell changes during pregnancy in multiple sclerosis. CDR1 MNHEY and CDR2 SMNVEV come from the germline V gene (reference sequence). The V and J ends lost 9 bases and 0 bases respectively, with 17 bases between them. CDR3 length: 16 amino acids. TCRdb's table, derived via immunoSEQ multiplex PCR, lists solely in-frame clones and lacks some. The sample holds around 60,000 clones, 92% seen once. This clone occurred once. The V gene is TRBV27, the J gene TRBJ2-2; no definite D call. The sample consisted of peripheral blood, taken in the second trimester of pregnancy. The source of this sequence is a female donor in good health, enrolled as a control in a pregnancy study. CDR3 coding DNA: TGTGCCAGTCCCGTTCGGTGCGTATCGAACACCGGGGAGCTGTTTTTT. This sequence encodes CASPVRCVSNTGELFF.